A selection of T cell receptor beta chains follows, all from one sample in a study of T cell responses to AZD1222 COVID-19 vaccine. TCRdb keeps only in-frame clones here, not all; method: immunoSEQ multiplex PCR. The sample records 13,000 or so clones, 84% being singletons. The sequencing used peripheral blood, collected 28 days after the second AZD1222 dose. The receptors stem from an adult who received the AZD1222 COVID-19 vaccine. Each CDR3 is given with its conserved first and last residue. D genes are given only for firm matches. Size is stated for part of the rows, as once, few or many counts, or as a class when the clone is expanded.

J gene: TRBJ1-2
clone size: -
D gene: -
V gene: TRBV2
CDR3 length: 15
CDR3 protein: CASSLVQDRGYGYTF
CDR3 DNA: TGTGCCAGCAGCCTGGTGCAGGATCGCGGCTATGGCTACACCTTC

J gene: TRBJ2-1
clone size: -
D gene: -
V gene: TRBV27
CDR3 length: 15
CDR3 protein: CASSPTRGRGNEQFF
CDR3 DNA: TGTGCCAGCAGCCCAACTAGGGGCCGGGGCAATGAGCAGTTCTTC

J gene: TRBJ2-5
clone size: -
D gene: -
V gene: TRBV5-1
CDR3 length: 14
CDR3 protein: CASSFSGLEGTQYF
CDR3 DNA: TGCGCCAGCAGCTTCTCAGGGCTGGAGGGGACCCAGTACTTC

J gene: TRBJ2-2
clone size: -
D gene: -
V gene: TRBV15
CDR3 length: 15
CDR3 protein: CATSRDLGNTGELFF
CDR3 DNA: TGTGCCACCAGCAGAGATTTGGGTAACACCGGGGAGCTGTTTTTT

J gene: TRBJ2-7
clone size: -
D gene: -
V gene: TRBV6-6
CDR3 length: 14
CDR3 protein: CASSYSAGLYEQYF
CDR3 DNA: TGTGCCAGCAGTTACTCGGCAGGGTTGTACGAGCAGTACTTC

J gene: TRBJ2-1
clone size: -
D gene: -
V gene: TRBV2
CDR3 length: 15
CDR3 protein: CASSEQDPVYNEQFF
CDR3 DNA: TGTGCCAGCAGTGAACAAGACCCGGTGTACAATGAGCAGTTCTTC

J gene: TRBJ1-2
clone size: -
D gene: -
V gene: TRBV5-1
CDR3 length: 13
CDR3 protein: CASSLRQDYGYTF
CDR3 DNA: TGCGCCAGCAGCTTAAGACAGGACTATGGCTACACCTTC

J gene: TRBJ2-2
clone size: few
D gene: -
V gene: TRBV12-5
CDR3 length: 14
CDR3 protein: CASEPNANTGELFF
CDR3 DNA: TGTGCTAGTGAACCTAACGCGAACACCGGGGAGCTGTTTTTT

J gene: TRBJ2-7
clone size: -
D gene: -
V gene: TRBV2
CDR3 length: 13
CDR3 protein: CASSRGGESEQYF
CDR3 DNA: TGTGCCAGCAGTCGAGGCGGGGAAAGCGAGCAGTACTTC

J gene: TRBJ1-2
clone size: -
D gene: -
V gene: TRBV7-2
CDR3 length: 19
CDR3 protein: CASSLGLAEPAHRPYGYTF
CDR3 DNA: TGTGCCAGCAGCTTGGGTTTGGCCGAGCCCGCGCACAGACCCTATGGCTACACCTTC

J gene: TRBJ1-1
clone size: few
D gene: -
V gene: TRBV15
CDR3 length: 11
CDR3 protein: CATSSDFEAFF
CDR3 DNA: TGTGCCACCAGCAGTGACTTTGAAGCTTTCTTT

J gene: TRBJ1-2
clone size: -
D gene: TRBD1
V gene: TRBV6-5
CDR3 length: 15
CDR3 protein: CASSYSGQGSYGYTF
CDR3 DNA: TGTGCCAGCAGTTACTCCGGACAGGGGAGCTATGGCTACACCTTC

J gene: TRBJ2-7
clone size: -
D gene: -
V gene: TRBV28
CDR3 length: 14
CDR3 protein: CASSLLQLPYEQYF
CDR3 DNA: TGTGCCAGCAGTTTATTGCAACTTCCCTACGAGCAGTACTTC

J gene: TRBJ1-3
clone size: -
D gene: -
V gene: TRBV13
CDR3 length: 15
CDR3 protein: CASSFRRNSGNTIYF
CDR3 DNA: TGTGCCAGCAGCTTCAGGAGGAACTCTGGAAACACCATATATTTT

J gene: TRBJ1-5
clone size: -
D gene: TRBD1
V gene: TRBV6-5
CDR3 length: 16
CDR3 protein: CASSSDRAGSNQPQHF
CDR3 DNA: TGTGCCAGCAGTTCCGACAGGGCGGGGAGCAATCAGCCCCAGCATTTT

J gene: TRBJ1-1
clone size: -
D gene: -
V gene: TRBV5-1
CDR3 length: 14
CDR3 protein: CASSLEATNTEAFF
CDR3 DNA: TGCGCCAGCAGCTTGGAGGCAACTAACACTGAAGCTTTCTTT

J gene: TRBJ2-2
clone size: -
D gene: -
V gene: TRBV11-2
CDR3 length: 15
CDR3 protein: CASSLGSSLTGELFF
CDR3 DNA: TGTGCCAGCAGCTTAGGATCGAGTCTCACCGGGGAGCTGTTTTTT

J gene: TRBJ1-2
clone size: once
D gene: -
V gene: TRBV23-1
CDR3 length: 12
CDR3 protein: CASNRDKYGYTF
CDR3 DNA: TGCGCCAGCAACCGGGACAAGTATGGCTACACCTTC

J gene: TRBJ2-1
clone size: -
D gene: TRBD2
V gene: TRBV13
CDR3 length: 13
CDR3 protein: CASSRTSGNEQFF
CDR3 DNA: TGTGCCAGCAGTCGGACTAGCGGGAATGAGCAGTTCTTC

J gene: TRBJ2-1
clone size: -
D gene: TRBD1
V gene: TRBV23-1
CDR3 length: 18
CDR3 protein: CASSQSRNWDRADNEQFF
CDR3 DNA: TGCGCCAGCAGTCAATCGAGGAATTGGGACAGGGCCGACAATGAGCAGTTCTTC

J gene: TRBJ2-1
clone size: -
D gene: -
V gene: TRBV11-1
CDR3 length: 15
CDR3 protein: CASSLALADYNEQFF
CDR3 DNA: TGTGCCAGCAGCTTAGCACTAGCTGACTACAATGAGCAGTTCTTC

J gene: TRBJ2-3
clone size: -
D gene: -
V gene: TRBV11-2
CDR3 length: 13
CDR3 protein: CASSPDNTDTQYF
CDR3 DNA: TGTGCCAGCAGCCCGGACAACACAGATACGCAGTATTTT

J gene: TRBJ1-1
clone size: -
D gene: TRBD1
V gene: TRBV18
CDR3 length: 18
CDR3 protein: CASSGWGQQPQLDTEAFF
CDR3 DNA: TGTGCCAGCTCAGGGTGGGGACAGCAGCCACAGTTGGACACTGAAGCTTTCTTT

J gene: TRBJ2-7
clone size: -
D gene: TRBD1
V gene: TRBV19
CDR3 length: 15
CDR3 protein: CASSTQPQGAGEQYF
CDR3 DNA: TGTGCCAGTAGTACACAACCACAGGGGGCGGGCGAGCAGTACTTC

J gene: TRBJ1-1
clone size: -
D gene: -
V gene: TRBV3-1/TRBV3-2
CDR3 length: 16
CDR3 protein: CASSQSFKHPGTEAFF
CDR3 DNA: TGTGCCAGCAGCCAAAGCTTCAAACACCCGGGGACTGAAGCTTTCTTT

J gene: TRBJ2-2
clone size: -
D gene: -
V gene: TRBV28
CDR3 length: 15
CDR3 protein: CASSSRRQNTGGLFF
CDR3 DNA: TGTGCCAGCAGCTCCCGTAGGCAGAACACCGGGGGGCTGTTTTTT

J gene: TRBJ1-1
clone size: -
D gene: -
V gene: TRBV6-4
CDR3 length: 15
CDR3 protein: CASSEFQDRPGEAFF
CDR3 DNA: TGTGCCAGCAGTGAATTTCAGGACAGACCCGGCGAAGCTTTCTTT

J gene: TRBJ1-1
clone size: -
D gene: -
V gene: TRBV5-1
CDR3 length: 13
CDR3 protein: CASSSEVSGVAFF
CDR3 DNA: TGCGCCAGCAGCTCGGAGGTCTCAGGTGTGGCTTTCTTT

J gene: TRBJ2-7
clone size: once
D gene: -
V gene: TRBV7-2
CDR3 length: 14
CDR3 protein: CASSPWDTIYEQYF
CDR3 DNA: TGTGCCAGCAGCCCGTGGGACACCATCTACGAGCAGTACTTC

J gene: TRBJ1-2
clone size: -
D gene: -
V gene: TRBV9
CDR3 length: 12
CDR3 protein: CASSKPGYGYTF
CDR3 DNA: TGTGCCAGCAGTAAGCCAGGCTATGGCTACACCTTC

J gene: TRBJ1-1
clone size: -
D gene: TRBD1
V gene: TRBV7-8
CDR3 length: 14
CDR3 protein: CASSPGDSLHAAFF
CDR3 DNA: TGTGCCAGCAGCCCGGGGGACAGTCTTCATGCCGCTTTCTTT

J gene: TRBJ2-1
clone size: -
D gene: -
V gene: TRBV7-2
CDR3 length: 12
CDR3 protein: CASSLAWYEQFF
CDR3 DNA: TGTGCCAGCAGCTTAGCGTGGTATGAGCAGTTCTTC

J gene: TRBJ2-7
clone size: -
D gene: -
V gene: TRBV25-1
CDR3 length: 12
CDR3 protein: CASSEWAEEQYF
CDR3 DNA: TGTGCCAGCAGTGAATGGGCAGAGGAGCAGTACTTC

J gene: TRBJ1-1
clone size: few
D gene: TRBD1
V gene: TRBV3-1/TRBV3-2
CDR3 length: 18
CDR3 protein: CASSRGTGEYNLNTEAFF
CDR3 DNA: TGTGCCAGCAGCCGAGGGACAGGGGAATATAATCTGAACACTGAAGCTTTCTTT

J gene: TRBJ2-1
clone size: -
D gene: -
V gene: TRBV28
CDR3 length: 15
CDR3 protein: CASSLPGGTYNEQFF
CDR3 DNA: TGTGCCAGCAGTTTACCCGGAGGAACCTACAATGAGCAGTTCTTC

J gene: TRBJ2-3
clone size: -
D gene: TRBD2
V gene: TRBV4-1
CDR3 length: 16
CDR3 protein: CASSQARTSGRDTQYF
CDR3 DNA: TGCGCCAGCAGCCAAGCAAGAACTAGCGGGAGAGATACGCAGTATTTT

J gene: TRBJ1-2
clone size: -
D gene: -
V gene: TRBV7-2
CDR3 length: 12
CDR3 protein: CASSLARRDYTF
CDR3 DNA: TGTGCCAGCAGCTTAGCGCGGCGAGACTACACCTTC

J gene: TRBJ1-2
clone size: -
D gene: TRBD1
V gene: TRBV19
CDR3 length: 17
CDR3 protein: CASSIKVAMGTVYGYTF
CDR3 DNA: TGTGCCAGTAGTATAAAGGTCGCGATGGGGACAGTATATGGCTACACCTTC

J gene: TRBJ1-4
clone size: -
D gene: -
V gene: TRBV27
CDR3 length: 11
CDR3 protein: CASSAGEKLFF
CDR3 DNA: TGTGCCAGCAGCGCTGGTGAAAAACTGTTTTTT

J gene: TRBJ2-7
clone size: once
D gene: TRBD1
V gene: TRBV10-2
CDR3 length: 14
CDR3 protein: CASGRDRGNYEQYF
CDR3 DNA: TGCGCCAGCGGACGGGACAGGGGGAACTACGAGCAGTACTTC

J gene: TRBJ1-6
clone size: -
D gene: TRBD1
V gene: TRBV2
CDR3 length: 15
CDR3 protein: CASSETGRNNSPLHF
CDR3 DNA: TGTGCCAGCAGTGAGACAGGGAGAAATAATTCACCCCTCCACTTT

J gene: TRBJ1-4
clone size: once
D gene: -
V gene: TRBV6-6
CDR3 length: 17
CDR3 protein: CASSPRNLRDVGEKLFF
CDR3 DNA: TGTGCCAGCAGTCCTCGGAACCTAAGGGATGTTGGTGAAAAACTGTTTTTT

J gene: TRBJ1-1
clone size: -
D gene: -
V gene: TRBV27
CDR3 length: 12
CDR3 protein: CASSGAPGVAFF
CDR3 DNA: TGTGCCAGCAGTGGGGCCCCGGGGGTGGCTTTCTTT

J gene: TRBJ2-7
clone size: -
D gene: TRBD1
V gene: TRBV27
CDR3 length: 15
CDR3 protein: CASSLSTGPSYEQYF
CDR3 DNA: TGTGCCAGCAGTTTATCGACAGGGCCCTCCTACGAGCAGTACTTC